This TCR beta chain was found in a study of blood T cell repertoires in COVID-19. Across the whole study: The study drew acute and convalescent COVID-19 samples from the United States, Italy and Spain. PBMCs, B-cell-depleted T cells, or T cells provided the cDNA or gDNA that made up the material.

The CDR3 sequence is 15 residues long. Germline loops: CDR1 SGHTA, CDR2 FQGNSA. Trimming cost V 3 bases and J 6 bases; bases outside gene matches: 3. In the original workflow: From reference gene primer amplification, estimates of nucleated cell counts were derived. The assay was immunoSEQ multiplex PCR, and TCRdb's table has in-frame clones only and misses some. Clone size and V and J calls were adopted from that table, with D and trimming inferred from the DNA. This sample has roughly 140,000 clones; 87% occur once, and the top ten carry around 4.5%. The rearrangement uses TRBV7-2 and TRBJ2-1; 12 positions agree with TRBD2. The origin of this receptor is a woman in her 40s with acute or convalescent COVID-19. The specimen was peripheral blood. CDR3 amino acids: CASSFGLAGTNEQFF. DNA of the CDR3: TGTGCCAGCAGCTTCGGACTAGCGGGGACCAATGAGCAGTTCTTC.